This T cell receptor (beta chain) came from a study of cytotoxic CD8 clonotypes in ibrutinib-treated CLL. Study at large: Following treatment for a median roughly twelve months, range 6 to 36, response samples were then taken. Overall study findings and caveats: Baseline clonality, higher than in age-matched healthy donors, tracked circulating CD8+ T-cell counts.

Clones were read by immunoSEQ multiplex PCR, and TCRdb kept only the in-frame ones, dropping some. Altogether some 17,000 clones are present, around 81% being singletons, with the ten largest covering about a sixth. From cryopreserved PBMCs came about 2 micrograms of genomic DNA used for TCR beta libraries. About this clone itself: The antigen is unknown.

Here the sequenced sample was PBMCs, taken before ibrutinib treatment. This TCR came from a human donor with chronic lymphocytic leukemia.

The CDR3 DNA is TGTGCCATCAGTGTGGACGGTTACGAGCAGTACTTC. Translated, it gives CAISVDGYEQYF. This chain joins TRBV10-3 and TRBJ2-7; D gene ambiguous. The CDR3 has 12 amino acids. Germline lookup yields CDR1 ENHRY and CDR2 SYGVKD. The V gene lost 4 bases and the J gene lost 4 bases, with 8 bases spanning the gap.